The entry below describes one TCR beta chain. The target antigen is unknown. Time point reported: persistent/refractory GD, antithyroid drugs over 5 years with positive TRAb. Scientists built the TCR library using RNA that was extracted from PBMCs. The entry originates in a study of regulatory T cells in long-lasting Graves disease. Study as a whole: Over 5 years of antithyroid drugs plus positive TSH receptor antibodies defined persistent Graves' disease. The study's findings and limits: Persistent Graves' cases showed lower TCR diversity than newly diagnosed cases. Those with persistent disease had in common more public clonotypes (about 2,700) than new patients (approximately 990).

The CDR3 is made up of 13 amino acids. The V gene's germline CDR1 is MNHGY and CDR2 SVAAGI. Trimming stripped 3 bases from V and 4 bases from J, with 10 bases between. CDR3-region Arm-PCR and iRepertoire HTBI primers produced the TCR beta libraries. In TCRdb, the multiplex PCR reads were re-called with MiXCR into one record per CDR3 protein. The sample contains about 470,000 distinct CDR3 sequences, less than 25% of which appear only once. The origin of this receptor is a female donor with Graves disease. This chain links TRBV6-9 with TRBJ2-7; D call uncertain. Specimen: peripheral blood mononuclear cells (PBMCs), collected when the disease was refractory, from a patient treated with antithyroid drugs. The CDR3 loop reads CASSYAPGYEQYF. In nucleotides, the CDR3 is TGTGCCAGCAGTTACGCACCCGGGTACGAGCAGTACTTC.